This entry concerns a single T cell receptor (beta chain). Its target is not known. PCR used 60 Vbeta primers and 13 Jbeta primers. Libraries were prepared by immunoSEQ multiplex PCR; TCRdb keeps only in-frame clonotypes and omits some of them. The data contain some 180,000 clones, 77% of them singletons. The data stem from a study of cytomegalovirus exposure and HLA in healthy donors. Study overall: An early release of data contained tens of millions of unique TCRs, which came from HLA-typed donors. General study findings and limits: Some V segments, TRBV6-2 and TRBV6-3 among them, were indistinguishable and were therefore excluded. Segments of the TCR beta V type were, in most cases, productive about 87% or about 30% of the time in an earlier analysis.

V lost 0 bases, J lost 10 bases, and 16 bases lay in between. This CDR3 region has 15 residues. CDR1 LNHNV and CDR2 YYDKDF come from the germline V gene (reference sequence). The clonotype was recovered from a man between 18 and 29 years old in good health and CMV-seronegative. The source material was PBMCs. The rearrangement joins TRBV15 to TRBJ2-1; no definite D call. CDR3: CATSRDITSAREQFF. CDR3 sequence (DNA): TGTGCCACCAGCAGAGATATAACGTCGGCCAGGGAGCAGTTCTTC.